Listed below are T cell receptor beta chains from one sample, sequenced in a study of cytomegalovirus exposure and HLA in healthy donors. The method was immunoSEQ multiplex PCR; TCRdb's version includes in-frame clones alone and lacks a portion of them. The sample includes 200,000 to 250,000 clones, 77% seen only once; the top ten take roughly 2.5%. Material: PBMCs. These receptors were taken from a woman aged 55-70 years in good health and CMV-seropositive. The CDR3 runs from the conserved cysteine through the conserved F or W. Fields, in order: J gene, V gene, clone size, D gene, CDR3 protein. The D gene is left open where the match is weak. Size is stated for part of the rows, as once, few or many counts, or as a class when the clone is expanded.

>TRBJ1-1|TRBV5-1|NA|NA
CASSEEQNTEAFF
>TRBJ1-5|TRBV6-1|NA|NA
CASSERARGPQEHF
>TRBJ2-1|TRBV19|NA|NA
CASSIYSSSYNEQFF
>TRBJ2-7|TRBV2|NA|NA
CASTREQAYEQYF
>TRBJ2-2|TRBV5-4|NA|NA
CASSSRPGANTGELFF
>TRBJ1-6|TRBV30|once|NA
CASSVETNSPLHF
>TRBJ2-5|TRBV10-3|NA|TRBD1
CAISAGQAYQETQYF
>TRBJ2-5|TRBV5-1|few|NA
CASSRMTAEETQYF
>TRBJ1-4|TRBV4-1|NA|NA
CASRDLGLIYEKLFF
>TRBJ1-2|TRBV6-1|NA|TRBD1
CASRLDRVGGYTF
>TRBJ1-2|TRBV7-8|NA|NA
CASSLAGGGYTF
>TRBJ2-1|TRBV4-3|NA|TRBD1
CASSQGSGTEPYNEQFF
>TRBJ2-7|TRBV30|NA|TRBD1
CAWSTGTGTYEQYF
>TRBJ2-2|TRBV6-1|NA|NA
CASSALAYTGELFF
>TRBJ1-2|TRBV7-2|NA|NA
CASSLGPDTARNYGYTF
>TRBJ2-1|TRBV28|NA|NA
CASSLPSAYNEQFF
>TRBJ2-6|TRBV28|NA|TRBD1
CASRAQGAGANVLTF
>TRBJ2-3|TRBV2|NA|NA
CASKRGKFTDTQYF
>TRBJ2-5|TRBV5-1|NA|NA
CASRQGLGGETQYF
>TRBJ2-1|TRBV10-3|once|TRBD2
CAISEKSGGYNEQFF
>TRBJ1-4|TRBV5-1|NA|NA
CASSSLTATNEKLFF
>NA|TRBV7-9|few|NA
CASSLMTASYEQYF
>TRBJ1-2|TRBV7-3|NA|TRBD1
CASSLRSGQGGGYTF
>TRBJ1-2|TRBV5-1|NA|TRBD1
CASSRLGQGDGGYTF
>TRBJ1-5|TRBV18|NA|NA
CASSGGGGFNQPQHF